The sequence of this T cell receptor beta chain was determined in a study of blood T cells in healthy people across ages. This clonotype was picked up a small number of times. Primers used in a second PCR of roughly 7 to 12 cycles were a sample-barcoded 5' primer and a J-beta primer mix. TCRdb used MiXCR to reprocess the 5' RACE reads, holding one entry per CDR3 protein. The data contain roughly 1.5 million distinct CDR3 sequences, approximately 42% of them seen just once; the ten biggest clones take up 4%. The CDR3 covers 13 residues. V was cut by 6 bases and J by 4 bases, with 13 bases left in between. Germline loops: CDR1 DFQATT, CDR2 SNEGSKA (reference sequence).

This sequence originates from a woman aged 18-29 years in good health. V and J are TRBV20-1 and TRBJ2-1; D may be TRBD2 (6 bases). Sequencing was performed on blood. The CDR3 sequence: CSALGSGYNEQFF. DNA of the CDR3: TGCAGTGCCCTCGGGAGCGGTTACAATGAGCAGTTCTTC.